This record concerns one T cell receptor (beta chain) sequence. This sample was included in a study of T cells after yellow fever vaccination. Findings and limits, study-wide: In FACS-sorted repertoires, abundant clonotypes from the bulk population could appear as contaminants. Only a minor proportion of clonotypes was detected across both CD4 and CD8 compartments.

This CDR3 region has 14 residues. Germline V gene sequence: CDR1 SGHVS, CDR2 FNYEAQ. Trimming pared 5 bases from V and 2 bases from J, leaving 10 bases between. Synthesis of TCR cDNA relied on 5'RACE template switching, which attached a universal primer site and UMIs. TCRdb processed the 5' RACE reads anew with MiXCR; each CDR3 protein has one entry. The repertoire holds tens of thousands of distinct CDR3 sequences, with roughly 3.2% as singletons. This sequence joins TRBV7-6 and TRBJ1-5; unclear D gene. The sequence came from a man aged 18 to 35 who received the YFV17D yellow fever vaccine. The sample was PBMCs, either bulk or a sorted T-cell subset (CD4+, CD8+, memory, or dextramer-sorted; not recorded which), taken 35 to 50 days after the first yellow fever vaccination. The CDR3 is CASSTGSGNQPQHF. The CDR3, as DNA: TGTGCCAGCAGCACCGGGTCGGGCAATCAGCCCCAGCATTTT.